Each of the 31 T cell receptor beta chains below was sequenced from the same sample in a study of CD8+CD57+ T cells in acquired aplastic anemia. Flow cytometry had shown expanded CD8+CD57+ cells in the patients chosen for sequencing. Investigators profiled TCR beta VDJ and CDR3 from genomic DNA template. One entry per CDR3 protein results from TCRdb running MiXCR on the reads. The sample yields more than 150,000 distinct CDR3 sequences, approximately 51% seen once. Sequenced sample: sorted CD4+, CD8+, or CD8+CD57+ T cells (not recorded which) from PBMCs. These receptor sequences come from a human donor with aplastic anemia.

This clonotype was recorded a few times. The chain combines TRBV29-1 with TRBJ2-2; 8 bases agree with TRBD1. CDR1 SQVTM and CDR2 ANQGSEA come from the germline V gene. The CDR3 loop spans 14 amino acids. V lost 7 bases to trimming and J lost 7 bases; unmatched junction nucleotides: 11. This CDR3 reads CSASQGARGGELFF. In DNA form, the CDR3 reads TGCAGCGCTTCGCAGGGGGCGCGGGGCGGGGAGCTGTTTTTT.

There are a few counts of this clonotype. This may be a read error: a much more frequent sequence differs by one nucleotide. The rearrangement links TRBV2 to TRBJ2-7, with TRBD2 as a possible D gene (5 bases). CDR1 and CDR2 from the germline V gene are SNHLY and FYNNEI. V was pared by 6 bases and J by 3 bases, with 18 bases between. There are 15 residues in the CDR3. For the CDR3, the DNA is TGTGCCAGCAGCAATAGAAAGGTGGGGAGCTACGAGCAGTACTTC. It encodes CASSNRKVGSYEQYF.

This clonotype was seen once. This sequence joins TRBV2 and TRBJ2-7; 8 bases fit TRBD1. CDR3 length equals 14 residues. J gave up 5 bases and V 4 bases, and 7 bases lay outside the gene matches. The germline CDR1 and CDR2 sequences are SNHLY and FYNNEI. As DNA, the CDR3 is TGTGCCAGCAGTGGGTGGACAGGGTACCACGAGCAGTACTTC. It encodes CASSGWTGYHEQYF.

Ten or more counts support this clonotype. The CDR3 loop is CASSDRQGATYGYTF. CDR3 DNA sequence: TGTGCCAGCAGTGACCGACAGGGGGCGACCTATGGCTACACCTTC. The J gene is TRBJ1-2, the V gene TRBV2; 10 bases map to TRBD1. The CDR3 has 15 residues. Trimming removed 3 bases from V and 4 bases from J; junction bases left unmatched: 5. The germline gives CDR1 SNHLY, CDR2 FYNNEI.

This clonotype was recorded a few times. The V and J genes are TRBV7-6 and TRBJ2-2; D remains unclear. The CDR3 has 16 amino acids. Trimming left V 6 bases short and J 0 bases short, with 14 bases between. Germline V gene data show CDR1 as SGHVS and CDR2 as FNYEAQ. CDR3 sequence: CASSPNPAANTGELFF. The CDR3 nucleotides read TGTGCCAGCAGTCCTAACCCGGCTGCGAACACCGGGGAGCTGTTTTTT.

This clonotype was counted ten times or more. The chain has TRBV4-3 and TRBJ2-1; a possible D gene is TRBD1 (5 bases). This CDR3 comprises 15 residues. Per the germline V gene, CDR1 is LGHNA and CDR2 is YSLEER. V lost 3 bases to trimming and J lost 0 bases, with 9 bases between them. The CDR3, as DNA: TGCGCCAGCAGCCAGGACAAGATCTCCTACAATGAGCAGTTCTTC. It encodes CASSQDKISYNEQFF.

The chain carries TRBV15 and TRBJ1-2, with 8 bases identical to TRBD1. CDR1 is LNHNV, CDR2 YYDKDF, per germline (reference sequence). The V and J ends lost 2 bases and 10 bases, in that order; junction bases with no gene match: 6. This CDR3 has 13 residues. The CDR3 DNA is TGTGCCACCAGCAGAAACAGGGGGTTGGACTACACCTTC. As protein: CATSRNRGLDYTF.

Many counts were recorded for this clonotype. This chain connects TRBV9 to TRBJ2-5; 16 bases match TRBD2. The CDR3 consists of 17 residues. From germline, CDR1 is SGDLS and CDR2 YYNGEE. After removal of 3 bases from V and 6 bases from J, the junction contained 8 bases not matched to a gene. In nucleotides, the CDR3 is TGTGCCAGCAGCGCGGGGGGACTAGCGGGAGGGCCGCAGACCCAGTACTTC. This sequence encodes CASSAGGLAGGPQTQYF.

The chain has TRBV3-1 and TRBJ2-2; 9 bases align to TRBD1. The germline V gene has CDR1 LGHDT and CDR2 YNNKEL (reference sequence). V shed 1 base, J shed 6 bases, and the junction held 3 bases outside the gene matches. The CDR3 consists of 15 residues. The CDR3 loop reads CASSQGRQGAGELFF. Here the CDR3 DNA reads TGTGCCAGCAGCCAAGGCAGACAGGGGGCCGGGGAGCTGTTTTTT. Full variable domain (rest looked up from reference TRBV3-1 and TRBJ2-2): DTAVSQTPKYLVTQMGNDKSIKCEQNLGHDTMYWYKQDSKKFLKIMFSYNNKELIINETVPNRFSPKSPDKAHLNLHINSLELGDSAVYFCASSQGRQGAGELFFGEGSRLTVL.

The J gene is TRBJ2-5, the V gene TRBV29-1; 7 bases map to TRBD1. CDR3 length: 11 amino acids. Per the germline V gene, CDR1 is SQVTM and CDR2 is ANQGSEA. V shed 5 bases, J shed 5 bases, and the junction held 2 bases outside the gene matches. DNA for the CDR3: TGCAGCGTTCAGACAGGGGAGACCCAGTACTTC. Translation gives CSVQTGETQYF.

This clonotype was picked up many times. V gene TRBV7-9 combines with J gene TRBJ1-5, with a possible D match to TRBD1 (6 bases). Between the trimmed V and J ends, which lost 3 bases and 4 bases, there was a span of 13 bases. Germline V lookup: CDR1 SEHNR, CDR2 FQNEAQ (reference sequence). This CDR3 spans 15 amino acids. The CDR3 is CASSLDRDTNQPQHF. The CDR3 region has the DNA TGTGCCAGCAGCTTGGACCGGGACACTAATCAGCCCCAGCATTTT.

Note on this clonotype: A junction end diverges from the germline sequence, so it may reflect a read error. The chain's CDR3 is CASSKTSGSSYNEQSF. The DNA for the CDR3 is TGTGCCAGCAGCAAGACTAGCGGCAGCTCCTACAATGAGCAGTCCTTC. The V call is TRBV11-2, the J call TRBJ2-1, with 9 nucleotides matching TRBD2. The CDR3 is 16 residues long. The germline V gene has CDR1 SGHAT and CDR2 FQNNGV. Drawing the rest from reference TRBV11-2 and TRBJ2-1, the complete variable domain is EAGVAQSPRYKIIEKRQSVAFWCNPISGHATLYWYQQILGQGPKLLIQFQNNGVVDDSQLPKDRFSAERLKGVDSTLKIQPAKLEDSAVYLCASSKTSGSSYNEQSFGPGTRLTVL.

Comments on this clonotype: This CDR3 fails to terminate in the conserved phenylalanine or tryptophan, so it likely reflects a read error. The chain couples TRBV5-1 to TRBJ2-3; D gene uncertain. Germline V gene data show CDR1 as SGHRS and CDR2 as YFSETQ. V lost 5 bases and J 1 base, leaving 8 bases between the germline ends. CDR3 length: 13 residues. CDR3 sequence: CASSGSRTDTQYS. The CDR3 DNA sequence: TGCGCCAGCAGTGGTAGCCGCACAGATACGCAGTATTCT.

This clonotype was picked up one time. The V and J genes are TRBV20-1 and TRBJ2-1; no definite D call. The V end lost 2 bases, the J end lost 0 bases, and 5 bases lay between the germline ends. CDR3 length equals 13 residues. CDR1 and CDR2 from the germline V gene are DFQATT and SNEGSKA (reference sequence). The CDR3 DNA follows: TGCAGTGCTAGAAACAGCTCCTACAATGAGCAGTTCTTC. It encodes CSARNSSYNEQFF.

J is TRBJ1-2 and V is TRBV30, with D perhaps TRBD1 (6 bases). V was cut by 3 bases and J by 4 bases, with 6 bases left in between. Per germline, CDR1 GTSNPN and CDR2 SVGIG (reference sequence). The CDR3 sequence is 11 residues long. CDR3 region: CAWRDSYGYTF. In nucleotides, the CDR3 is TGTGCCTGGAGGGACAGCTATGGCTACACCTTC.

The chain uses TRBV15 and TRBJ2-3; no reliable D call. Germline V gives CDR1 LNHNV, CDR2 YYDKDF (reference sequence). This CDR3 spans 14 amino acids. V was clipped by 0 bases and J by 8 bases, with 12 bases between them. Written as DNA, the CDR3 is TGTGCCACCAGCAGAGACCGGGCGAGAACTACGCAGTATTTT. This translates into CATSRDRARTTQYF.

This chain links TRBV15 with TRBJ2-7; 8 bases are a match to TRBD1. The CDR3 sequence is 15 residues long. J was trimmed by 2 bases and V by 6 bases; bases with no gene match: 9. Germline V gene lookup returns CDR1 LNHNV and CDR2 YYDKDF (reference sequence). The CDR3 DNA follows: TGTGCCACCAGGCACACCGGGACAGGAACCTACGAGCAGTACTTC. Encoded protein: CATRHTGTGTYEQYF.

The chain employs TRBV11-3 and TRBJ2-7; TRBD2 agrees at 7 bases. This CDR3 is built from 14 residues. CDR1 SGHNT and CDR2 YENEEA come from the germline V gene. V shed 5 bases, J shed 2 bases, and the junction held 6 bases outside the gene matches. The chain's CDR3 is CASSVPGGTYEQYF. The CDR3 bases are TGTGCCAGCAGCGTCCCGGGGGGTACCTACGAGCAGTACTTC.

The chain is built from TRBV10-2 and TRBJ1-5; D gene uncertain. CDR1 and CDR2 (germline): WSHSY, SAAADI. V lost 4 bases to trimming and J lost 2 bases, with 9 bases between them. This CDR3 contains 14 residues. The CDR3 nucleotides are TGCGCCAGCAGTGCGGGTATCGGCAATCAGCCCCAGCATTTT. Protein sequence: CASSAGIGNQPQHF.

This sequence joins TRBV2 and TRBJ2-2, with 7 positions matching TRBD1. V trimming: 6 bases; J trimming: 5 bases; junction bases outside the gene matches: 9. Germline-derived CDR1 and CDR2 are SNHLY and FYNNEI. The CDR3 consists of 15 residues. CDR3 sequence: CASSAQGVGTGELFF. CDR3 DNA: TGTGCCAGCAGCGCCCAGGGGGTGGGGACCGGGGAGCTGTTTTTT.

V and J are TRBV10-3 and TRBJ1-2; 9 bases align to TRBD1. Per germline, CDR1 ENHRY and CDR2 SYGVKD. The CDR3 is made up of 15 amino acids. Trimming cost V 7 bases and J 0 bases; bases outside gene matches: 6. The CDR3 sequence is CAIKSGTGSNYGYTF. In DNA, the CDR3 is TGTGCCATCAAGAGTGGGACAGGGTCTAACTATGGCTACACCTTC.

The V call is TRBV6-1, the J call TRBJ1-3, with D unclear. V lost 7 bases, J lost 0 bases, and 13 bases lay in between. The germline V gene encodes CDR1 MNHNS and CDR2 SASEGT. The CDR3 runs to 15 residues. The CDR3 is CASKLTSSSGNTIYF. The CDR3 region has the DNA TGTGCCAGCAAACTAACATCTTCCTCTGGAAACACCATATATTTT.

This clonotype has ten or more counts. The chain is built from TRBV5-4 and TRBJ2-1; TRBD1 might be the D (6 bases). Trimming took 0 bases from V and 6 from J, leaving 13 bases between them. Germline lookup yields CDR1 SGHNT and CDR2 YYREEE (reference sequence). This CDR3 contains 15 residues. This chain's CDR3 is CASSLAIRTVNEQFF. The CDR3 coding sequence is TGTGCCAGCAGCTTGGCCATCCGGACAGTCAATGAGCAGTTCTTC.

This clonotype was found many times. The chain combines TRBV7-9 with TRBJ2-1, with 7 positions matching TRBD1. Germline V lookup: CDR1 SEHNR, CDR2 FQNEAQ (reference sequence). V was pared by 3 bases and J by 6 bases, with 5 bases of the junction left unmatched. The CDR3 has 14 amino acids. CDR3 DNA: TGTGCCAGCAGCTTTGTGACAGGGTCCAATGAGCAGTTCTTC. Amino acids: CASSFVTGSNEQFF. Full variable domain (rest looked up from reference TRBV7-9 and TRBJ2-1): DTGVSQNPRHKITKRGQNVTFRCDPISEHNRLYWYRQTLGQGPEFLTYFQNEAQLEKSRLLSDRFSAERPKGSFSTLEIQRTEQGDSAMYLCASSFVTGSNEQFFGPGTRLTVL.

A word on this clonotype: A read error is possible here, since a much larger clone lies one base away. V and J are TRBV6-5 and TRBJ1-6, with 7 bases matching TRBD1. The length of the CDR3 is 15 residues. Germline V gene sequence: CDR1 MNHEY, CDR2 SVGAGI. CDR3 in amino acids: CAGSHTGDSNSPLHF. CDR3 DNA sequence: TGTGCCGGCAGTCACACAGGGGATTCTAATTCACCCCTCCACTTT.

The rearrangement joins TRBV19 to TRBJ1-3; TRBD1 matches 10 bases. The germline gives CDR1 LNHDA, CDR2 SQIVND (reference sequence). V shed 9 bases, J shed 2 bases, and the junction held 7 bases outside the gene matches. CDR3 length: 15 amino acids. The CDR3 coding sequence is TGTGCCAGCAGGGACAGGGGAAATACTGGAAACACCATATATTTT. Encoded protein: CASRDRGNTGNTIYF.

The CDR3 is CASSRTGTRAYEQYF. DNA for the CDR3: TGTGCCAGTAGTCGAACCGGGACAAGAGCCTACGAGCAGTACTTC. The chain links TRBV19 to TRBJ2-7, with D possibly being TRBD1 (6 bases). The CDR3 spans 15 residues. The V gene's germline CDR1 is LNHDA and CDR2 SQIVND (reference sequence). The germline V and J ends were trimmed by 5 bases and 2 bases, with 16 bases remaining between them.

This sequence joins TRBV7-2 and TRBJ2-7; D not resolved. This CDR3 has 15 amino acids. With 1 base removed from V and 5 bases from J, the gap between germline ends came to 15 bases. Germline CDR1 and CDR2: SGHTA and FQGNSA. CDR3 sequence: CASSLVGQKIDEQYF. In nucleotides, the CDR3 is TGTGCCAGCAGCTTAGTCGGGCAGAAGATCGACGAGCAGTACTTC.

This clonotype was seen at least ten times. V gene TRBV6-1 combines with J gene TRBJ2-1, with TRBD2 matching 13 bases. This CDR3 spans 15 amino acids. CDR1 and CDR2 from the germline V gene are MNHNS and SASEGT. V lost 9 bases, J lost 4 bases, and 6 bases stayed unmatched. CDR3 DNA: TGTGCCAGTGGACTAGCGGGAGTTCCGTACAATGAGCAGTTCTTC. Translation: CASGLAGVPYNEQFF.

The CDR3 is CASSPRERWEQYF. For the CDR3, the DNA is TGCGCCAGCAGTCCACGGGAGAGGTGGGAGCAGTACTTC. The chain is built from TRBV10-1 and TRBJ2-7; possibly TRBD2 for D (6 bases). In germline, CDR1 is WNHNN, CDR2 SYGVQD (reference sequence). Trimming took 5 bases from V and 7 from J, leaving 15 bases between them. This CDR3 region has 13 residues.

This sequence joins TRBV6-1 and TRBJ2-3; D possibly corresponds to TRBD1 (8 bases). The CDR3 is 16 residues long. Germline V gives CDR1 MNHNS, CDR2 SASEGT. Trimming shortened V by 6 bases and J by 7 bases, and 23 bases separated the two germline ends. The CDR3: CASRTGEGRRTYTQYF. The DNA for the CDR3 is TGTGCCAGCAGGACAGGGGAGGGTAGGCGGACCTATACGCAGTATTTT.